This is a list of T cell receptor beta chains from one sample in a study of control samples from healthy donors and cancer patients. Only in-frame clones appear in the TCRdb table, and some are missing; sequencing was by immunoSEQ multiplex PCR. The sample lists under 200,000 clones; around 94% were seen once. Sequences were obtained from PBMCs. Receptor source: a man aged 60 to 69 with colorectal cancer. Each CDR3 is given with its conserved first and last residue. The D gene is left open where the match is weak.

>TRBJ2-2|TRBV2|NA
CASSATGELFF
>TRBJ2-7|TRBV27|TRBD2
CASSFRAGGAGSSYEQYF
>TRBJ2-1|TRBV6-6|NA
CASSYELGHGEQFF
>TRBJ1-1|TRBV4-2|NA
CASSLKGQGRTEAFF
>TRBJ1-4|TRBV19|NA
CASSSRDSTNEKLFF
>TRBJ2-2|TRBV2|TRBD2
CARSGYDGGNAGELFF
>TRBJ1-2|TRBV21-1|NA
CASSKGTHFNYGYTF
>TRBJ2-2|TRBV11-3|NA
CASSLTRKTGELFF
>TRBJ1-1|TRBV12-5|NA
CASGKNTEAFF
>TRBJ1-1|TRBV3-1/TRBV3-2|TRBD1
CASRYRGSNTEAFF
>TRBJ1-3|TRBV9|NA
CASSSRGASSGNTIYF
>TRBJ2-2|TRBV19|NA
CASSIVGPRTTGELFF
>TRBJ1-1|TRBV6-5|NA
CASRKQTNTEAFF
>TRBJ1-2|TRBV7-9|TRBD1
CASSARTGKIDYGYTF
>TRBJ2-3|TRBV5-6|TRBD2
CASSRTSGGFTDTQYF
>TRBJ1-4|TRBV5-5|NA
CASSRGRGSPNEKLFF
>TRBJ1-4|TRBV30|TRBD1
CAWSVGQGLGKLFF
>TRBJ2-5|TRBV9|NA
CASSPPGSETQYF
>TRBJ1-5|TRBV7-2|NA
CASSSEEQRNQPQHF
>TRBJ2-3|TRBV9|NA
CASTEGMPGDTQYF
>TRBJ2-7|TRBV5-1|NA
CASSLVAGRPYEQYF
>TRBJ1-6|TRBV19|NA
CASSTTGYGSPLHF
>TRBJ2-5|TRBV30|TRBD2
CASTSGWGETQYF
>TRBJ1-1|TRBV5-1|NA
CASSQTGELNTEAFF
>TRBJ2-1|TRBV19|NA
CASSRTDSEQFF
>TRBJ2-5|TRBV25-1|NA
CASSAAASETQYF
>TRBJ2-1|TRBV11-3|TRBD2
CASSLGYGTTTYNEQFF
>TRBJ1-5|TRBV19|NA
CASSRGERNQPQHF
>TRBJ2-3|TRBV7-6|NA
CASSLRADVSTDTQYF
>TRBJ2-1|TRBV6-4|TRBD2
CASREEPGGYNEQFF
>TRBJ1-6|TRBV27|TRBD1
CASSSFSNWNSLLDRGSNSPLHF
>TRBJ1-2|TRBV5-1|TRBD1
CASSQGQGVFGYTF
>TRBJ2-2|TRBV11-3|NA
CASSLGGGGAATGELFF
>TRBJ1-2|TRBV7-9|TRBD1
CASGQGAGIYGYTF
>TRBJ2-7|TRBV11-2|NA
CASSFSWDTTYEQYF
>TRBJ1-1|TRBV5-1|NA
CASSLRVNTEAFF
>TRBJ1-1|TRBV7-2|NA
CASSFIGAEAFF
>TRBJ1-2|TRBV6-1|NA
CASSEGSEQFYGYTF
>TRBJ2-3|TRBV10-2|NA
CASSGQLHTDTQYF
>TRBJ2-2|TRBV28|TRBD2
CASLTGGRGVTGELFF
>TRBJ2-4|TRBV27|NA
CASWGGAGNIQYF
>TRBJ2-7|TRBV11-2|TRBD1
CASSLVQGAAYEQYF
>TRBJ1-2|TRBV24-1|NA
CATSDYDTRYGYTF
>TRBJ1-2|TRBV6-2/TRBV6-3|NA
CASSYSPQGGYTF
>TRBJ2-5|TRBV19|NA
CASAWGAGETQYF
>TRBJ2-6|TRBV4-2|TRBD1
CASSHPPGGRALFSGANVLTF
>TRBJ2-3|TRBV29-1|NA
CSVRGGADTQYF
>TRBJ1-3|TRBV6-5|NA
CASSSTGPSGNTIYF
>TRBJ1-2|TRBV6-5|NA
CASSYTEAYTF
>TRBJ2-3|TRBV19|TRBD1
CASRNDRGTDTQYF
>TRBJ1-1|TRBV6-4|NA
CASSDSRGASEAFF
>TRBJ2-7|TRBV7-8|TRBD2
CASSLDTSGAGIDEQYF
>TRBJ1-2|TRBV30|NA
CAWSGTMESYGYTF
>TRBJ2-7|TRBV6-5|NA
CASTPRGLAYEQYF
>TRBJ1-2|TRBV4-3|NA
CASSQGYSNYGYTF
>TRBJ2-3|TRBV24-1|NA
CATSDRYSSLTDTQYF
>TRBJ1-2|TRBV19|TRBD1
CASSSQGAWYGYTF
>TRBJ2-7|TRBV7-2|NA
CASSSRQEYEQYF
>TRBJ1-1|TRBV30|NA
CAWRGVGTEAFF
>TRBJ1-1|TRBV25-1|NA
CASRESAGYTEAFF